Presented here are 30 T cell receptor beta chains from one specimen sequenced in a study of sequential checkpoint blockade in melanoma. Treatment here: randomized to nivolumab then ipilimumab (arm A) or the reverse (arm B). The data were produced by immunoSEQ multiplex PCR, yet TCRdb's version contains in-frame clones alone and is incomplete. The sample records about 13,000 clones, roughly 27% being singletons. This sample comprised tumor tissue (inferred from file names), obtained from a patient given nivolumab and ipilimumab in sequence. These receptors were taken from a human donor with melanoma.

This clone was observed at least ten times. The chain joins TRBV11-3 to TRBJ1-1, with TRBD1 as a possible D gene (6 bases). V lost 3 bases and J lost 1, with 12 bases in between. The V gene's germline CDR1 is SGHNT and CDR2 YENEEA. The CDR3 loop spans 15 amino acids. CDR3 DNA: TGTGCCAGCAGCTTGGGGGCAAACCCGAACACTGAAGCTTTCTTT. This encodes CASSLGANPNTEAFF.

In this sample, this clone turned up a few times. The genes are TRBV28 and TRBJ2-2; tentative D call: TRBD2 (6 bases). This CDR3 contains 19 residues. V lost 6 bases to trimming and J lost 3 bases, with 26 bases between them. Germline-derived CDR1 and CDR2 are MDHEN and SYDVKM. CDR3 loop: CASRSSPGKGGEYTGELFF. CDR3 in DNA: TGTGCCAGCAGGTCCTCCCCCGGGAAGGGAGGCGAGTACACCGGGGAGCTGTTTTTT. Filled out from reference TRBV28 and TRBJ2-2, the complete variable domain reads DVKVTQSSRYLVKRTGEKVFLECVQDMDHENMFWYRQDPGLGLRLIYFSYDVKMKEKGDIPEGYSVSREKKERFSLILESASTNQTSMYLCASRSSPGKGGEYTGELFFGEGSRLTVL.

This clone was found a few times. The chain joins TRBV6-8 to TRBJ2-2; the match to TRBD2 covers 11 bases. The CDR3 runs to 17 residues. Germline CDR1 and CDR2: MNHGY and SAAAGT. V gave up 10 bases and J gave up 1 base; unmatched junction bases: 11. The DNA of the CDR3 is TGTGCCACTATGATGGTAGCGGGAGGGGAGAACACCGGGGAGCTGTTTTTT. As protein: CATMMVAGGENTGELFF.

The rearrangement uses TRBV6-8 and TRBJ1-5; D unclear. Germline CDR1 MNHGY, CDR2 SAAAGT. This CDR3 contains 15 residues. Trimming took 0 bases from V and 5 from J, leaving 11 bases between them. CDR3 nucleotides: TGTGCCAGCAGTTACTCCGACGAAGGGCATCAGCCCCAGCATTTT. Amino acids: CASSYSDEGHQPQHF.

This chain connects TRBV28 to TRBJ1-5; 8 bases agree with TRBD1. Germline V gene data show CDR1 as MDHEN and CDR2 as SYDVKM. The ends lost 3 bases at V and 5 bases at J; junction bases unmatched: 6. The CDR3 runs to 15 residues. The CDR3 DNA follows: TGTGCCAGCAGTTTTGCAGGGGGCGACGATCAGCCCCAGCATTTT. The encoded protein is CASSFAGGDDQPQHF.

The J gene is TRBJ2-1, the V gene TRBV6-8, with D perhaps matching TRBD2 (5 bases). The V end lost 0 bases, the J end lost 6 bases, and 12 bases lay between the germline ends. CDR3 size: 15 residues. Per the germline V gene, CDR1 is MNHGY and CDR2 is SAAAGT. CDR3 coding DNA: TGTGCCAGCAGTTACTCGTGGGCTAGCTCCAATGAGCAGTTCTTC. It codes for CASSYSWASSNEQFF.

This clone has a handful of counts. The chain is built from TRBV15 and TRBJ2-2; perhaps TRBD1 as D (6 bases). Trimming removed 6 bases at V and 0 bases at J, with 11 bases between. This CDR3 comprises 15 residues. CDR1 is LNHNV, CDR2 YYDKDF, per germline (reference sequence). CDR3 DNA: TGTGCCACCAGATCCTGGACAGCGAACACCGGGGAGCTGTTTTTT. Residues: CATRSWTANTGELFF. Filled out from reference TRBV15 and TRBJ2-2, the complete variable domain reads DAMVIQNPRYQVTQFGKPVTLSCSQTLNHNVMYWYQQKSSQAPKLLFHYYDKDFNNEADTPDNFQSRRPNTSFCFLDIRSPGLGDTAMYLCATRSWTANTGELFFGEGSRLTVL.

Judged by abundance, this clone is medium-sized (0.01 to 0.1%). This chain uses TRBV6-8 with TRBJ1-1; no firm D call. The CDR3 sequence is 13 residues long. V lost 8 bases to trimming and J lost 3 bases, with 13 bases between them. Germline CDR1 is MNHGY and CDR2 is SAAAGT. The CDR3 protein is CASDADGDTEAFF. In DNA form, the CDR3 reads TGTGCCAGCGATGCTGATGGGGACACTGAAGCTTTCTTT.

This clone showed up just a few times. This chain links TRBV6-8 with TRBJ2-2; D remains ambiguous. The germline V gene encodes CDR1 MNHGY and CDR2 SAAAGT. This CDR3 is built from 16 residues. The V gene lost 4 bases and the J gene lost 3 bases, with 15 bases spanning the gap. The CDR3 protein is CASSSSRTLYTGELFF. CDR3 in DNA: TGTGCCAGCAGTTCCAGCAGAACCCTTTACACCGGGGAGCTGTTTTTT.

The V and J genes are TRBV6-8 and TRBJ1-1, with D possibly matching TRBD1 (5 bases). V lost 9 bases and J 2 bases, leaving 16 bases between the germline ends. CDR1 is MNHGY and CDR2 is SAAAGT in the germline V gene. The CDR3 is made up of 14 amino acids. CDR3 sequence reads: CASQSYGGNTEAFF. CDR3 nucleotides: TGTGCCAGTCAATCCTACGGGGGAAACACTGAAGCTTTCTTT.

This clone came up many times. The rearrangement joins TRBV11-1 to TRBJ2-1, with 8 bases that match TRBD2. Germline CDR1 SGHAT, CDR2 FQDESV (reference sequence). V lost 0 bases, J lost 10 bases, and 20 bases stayed unmatched. CDR3 length: 19 residues. CDR3 sequence reads: CASSLARRGRVAGTHEQFF. CDR3 DNA sequence: TGTGCCAGCAGCTTAGCGCGGAGAGGGAGGGTAGCGGGAACCCACGAGCAGTTCTTC.

The CDR3 DNA reads TGTGCCAGTAGCTTAGGACTAGCCGCAGATACGCAGTATTTT. Its translation is CASSLGLAADTQYF. The chain combines TRBV19 with TRBJ2-3, with TRBD2 identical over 8 bases. Germline trimming cut 6 bases from V and 4 bases from J; bases unmatched to any gene: 6. The CDR3 extends over 14 amino acids. From germline, CDR1 is LNHDA and CDR2 SQIVND (reference sequence).

This clone was picked up a small number of times. This chain joins TRBV10-3 and TRBJ1-1; D gene uncertain. V was clipped by 0 bases and J by 0 bases, with 8 bases between them. CDR3 length: 15 amino acids. Germline CDR1 and CDR2: ENHRY and SYGVKD. This chain's CDR3 is CAISESDRMNTEAFF. CDR3 sequence (DNA): TGTGCCATCAGTGAGTCTGACCGGATGAACACTGAAGCTTTCTTT.

This chain connects TRBV18 to TRBJ1-4, with D unresolved. This CDR3 contains 18 residues. V gave up 3 bases and J gave up 2 bases, with 19 bases separating them. Per germline, CDR1 KGHSH and CDR2 LQKENI. CDR3 nucleotides: TGTGCCAGCTCACCCGCGGCTACCTCAAACCCTACTAATGAAAAACTGTTTTTT. This translates into CASSPAATSNPTNEKLFF.

V gene TRBV23-1 combines with J gene TRBJ1-5; 9 bases match TRBD1. TRBV23-1 carries the ORF label, with uncertain function. The CDR3 is 15 residues long. V shed 0 bases, J shed 6 bases, and the junction held 3 bases outside the gene matches. The CDR3 sequence: CASSQSDRGSQPQHF. The DNA of the CDR3 is TGCGCCAGCAGTCAATCGGACAGGGGAAGTCAGCCCCAGCATTTT.

J is TRBJ2-3 and V is TRBV12-2; TRBD2 is the table's D call and was not checked against the DNA. TRBV12-2 represents a pseudogene. There are 19 residues in the CDR3. Here the CDR3 reads CASRLAGLSGSASTDTQYF. DNA of the CDR3: TGTGCAAGTCGCTTAGCGGGGCTAAGCGGGAGCGCTAGCACAGATACGCAGTATTTT.

This clone has at least ten counts. This chain joins TRBV28 and TRBJ1-2; tentatively, D is TRBD1 (5 bases). CDR3 length: 13 residues. Trimming stripped 8 bases from V and 9 bases from J, with 19 bases between. CDR1 MDHEN and CDR2 SYDVKM come from the germline V gene. CDR3 in amino acids: CASRGGVTMSYTF. In DNA, the CDR3 is TGTGCCAGCCGGGGCGGGGTAACAATGAGCTACACCTTC.

There are a few counts of this clone. The CDR3 is CASRRIRSRRSTNEKLFF. In DNA form, the CDR3 reads TGTGCCAGTAGGAGGATCCGAAGTCGACGGTCAACTAATGAAAAACTGTTTTTT. The genes are TRBV19 and TRBJ1-4; D unresolved. Between the trimmed V and J ends, which lost 6 bases and 0 bases, there was a span of 20 bases. The CDR3 length is 18 residues. CDR1 LNHDA and CDR2 SQIVND come from the germline V gene (reference sequence).

The sample holds a few counts of this clone. The V call is TRBV11-3, the J call TRBJ2-7; a weak D match, TRBD1 (6 bases). The CDR3 runs 15 residues. Trimming took off 1 base at V and 3 bases at J, with 13 bases between the two ends. From germline, CDR1 is SGHNT and CDR2 YENEEA. CDR3 nucleotides: TGTGCCAGCAGCTTAGTATGGGGGACAAACTACGAGCAGTACTTC. The encoded protein is CASSLVWGTNYEQYF.

V usage is TRBV5-1 and J usage is TRBJ2-7; D ambiguous. The length of the CDR3 is 15 residues. Germline loops: CDR1 SGHRS, CDR2 YFSETQ. The V gene lost 0 bases and the J gene lost 5 bases, with 15 bases spanning the gap. The CDR3 sequence is CASSLATGITDEQYF. The DNA of the CDR3 is TGCGCCAGCAGCTTGGCCACGGGTATAACGGACGAGCAGTACTTC.

This clone has just a few counts. This chain links TRBV7-4 with TRBJ1-1; D is perhaps TRBD1 (5 bases). CDR1 and CDR2 (germline): SGHVT, SQSDAQ. CDR3 size: 13 residues. Trimming cost V 4 bases and J 3 bases, with 9 bases left between them. The CDR3 region is CASSSQGDTEAFF. The CDR3 DNA reads TGTGCCAGCAGCTCCCAAGGGGACACTGAAGCTTTCTTT.

The chain combines TRBV19 with TRBJ2-2; D remains ambiguous. The CDR3 consists of 14 residues. CDR1 and CDR2 from the germline V gene are LNHDA and SQIVND (reference sequence). With 7 bases removed from V and 2 bases from J, the gap between germline ends came to 11 bases. This CDR3 is CASNRGSNTGELFF. DNA of the CDR3: TGTGCCAGTAATCGAGGCTCTAACACCGGGGAGCTGTTTTTT.

The table lists this clone with a few counts. This rearrangement joins TRBV19 to TRBJ1-5, with 8 nucleotides matching TRBD1. CDR1 LNHDA and CDR2 SQIVND come from the germline V gene (reference sequence). Trimming removed 5 bases from V and 4 bases from J; junction bases left unmatched: 13. This CDR3 contains 17 residues. The CDR3 region has the DNA TGTGCCAGTAGTCCCGGACCGAGGACAGGGTCTAATCAGCCCCAGCATTTT. This gives the protein CASSPGPRTGSNQPQHF.

The V call is TRBV23-1, the J call TRBJ1-2, with D possibly TRBD1 on 5 matching bases. TRBV23-1 is marked as an open reading frame, function uncertain. The CDR3 extends over 15 amino acids. V was clipped by 9 bases and J by 8 bases, with 25 bases between them. For the CDR3, the DNA is TGCGCCAGTAAGGCATCTCGGGGGAGTACAGGAGGCTACACCTTC. Encoded protein: CASKASRGSTGGYTF.

The gene calls are TRBV28 and TRBJ1-2; tentatively, D is TRBD1 (5 bases). CDR3 length: 14 residues. Trimming stripped 8 bases from V and 4 bases from J, with 17 bases between. Germline-derived CDR1 and CDR2 are MDHEN and SYDVKM. CDR3 sequence reads: CASRYRTYSYGYTF. The CDR3 DNA reads TGTGCCAGCCGTTATCGGACATACAGCTATGGCTACACCTTC.

V gene TRBV6-8 combines with J gene TRBJ2-1; 13 bases line up with TRBD2. Germline V gene sequence: CDR1 MNHGY, CDR2 SAAAGT. V trimming: 0 bases; J trimming: 6 bases; junction bases outside the gene matches: 11. This CDR3 spans 19 amino acids. DNA of the CDR3: TGTGCCAGCAGTTACTCTGGGACTAGCGGGACACGGGATGTCAATGAGCAGTTCTTC. The encoded protein is CASSYSGTSGTRDVNEQFF.

The genes are TRBV12-5 and TRBJ2-1, with 11 bases aligning to TRBD2. V lost 2 bases to trimming and J lost 9 bases; unmatched junction nucleotides: 12. From germline, CDR1 is LGHNT and CDR2 FRNRAP. This CDR3 is 17 amino acids long. The CDR3 reads CASGLSRVAGGPGEQFF. The CDR3 nucleotides read TGTGCTAGTGGTTTGAGCCGAGTAGCGGGAGGGCCGGGTGAGCAGTTCTTC.

The V gene is TRBV9, the J gene TRBJ2-2; a possible D gene is TRBD2 (5 bases). CDR1 and CDR2 (germline): SGDLS, YYNGEE. The CDR3 has 14 residues. V was cut by 4 bases and J by 4 bases, with 11 bases left in between. The CDR3 spells CASSISGTTGELFF. The CDR3 region has the DNA TGTGCCAGCAGCATCAGCGGAACCACCGGGGAGCTGTTTTTT.

The genes are TRBV6-8 and TRBJ1-1, with 7 bases lining up with TRBD1. V lost 6 bases, J lost 5 bases, and 6 bases stayed unmatched. The CDR3 consists of 13 residues. Germline V lookup: CDR1 MNHGY, CDR2 SAAAGT. This CDR3 reads CASRLGGRTEAFF. The CDR3, as DNA: TGTGCCAGCAGACTAGGGGGCCGGACTGAAGCTTTCTTT.

This clone was observed at least ten times. V gene TRBV11-3 combines with J gene TRBJ1-5, with D maybe TRBD1 (5 bases). The CDR3 spans 16 residues. Trimming pared 5 bases from V and 2 bases from J, leaving 16 bases between. CDR1 and CDR2 from the germline V gene are SGHNT and YENEEA. The CDR3 is CASSRQGPEGNQPQHF. Here the CDR3 DNA reads TGTGCCAGCAGCCGTCAGGGTCCTGAGGGCAATCAGCCCCAGCATTTT. Full variable domain (rest looked up from reference TRBV11-3 and TRBJ1-5): EAGVVQSPRYKIIEKKQPVAFWCNPISGHNTLYWYLQNLGQGPELLIRYENEEAVDDSQLPKDRFSAERLKGVDSTLKIQPAELGDSAVYLCASSRQGPEGNQPQHFGDGTRLSIL.